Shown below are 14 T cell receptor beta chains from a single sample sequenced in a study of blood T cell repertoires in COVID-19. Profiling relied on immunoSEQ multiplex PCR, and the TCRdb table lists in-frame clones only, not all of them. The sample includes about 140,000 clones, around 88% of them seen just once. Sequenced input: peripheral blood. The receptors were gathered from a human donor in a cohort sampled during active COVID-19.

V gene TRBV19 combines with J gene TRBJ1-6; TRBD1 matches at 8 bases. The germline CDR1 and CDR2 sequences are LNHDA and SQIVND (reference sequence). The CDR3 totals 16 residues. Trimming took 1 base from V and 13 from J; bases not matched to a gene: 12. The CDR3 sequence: CASSIALTGVSGPLHF. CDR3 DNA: TGTGCCAGTAGTATAGCCCTGACAGGGGTATCAGGGCCCCTCCACTTT. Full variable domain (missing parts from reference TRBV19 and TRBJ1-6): DGGITQSPKYLFRKEGQNVTLSCEQNLNHDAMYWYRQDPGQGLRLIYYSQIVNDFQKGDIAEGYSVSREKKESFPLTVTSAQKNPTAFYLCASSIALTGVSGPLHFGNGTRLTVT.

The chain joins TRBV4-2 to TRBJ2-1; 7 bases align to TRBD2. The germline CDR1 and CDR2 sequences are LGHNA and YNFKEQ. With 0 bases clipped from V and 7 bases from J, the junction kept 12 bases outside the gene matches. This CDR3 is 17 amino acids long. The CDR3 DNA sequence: TGTGCCAGCAGCCAAGATCTTCCTAGCGGCGGAGGGAATGAGCAGTTCTTC. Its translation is CASSQDLPSGGGNEQFF.

The CDR3 is CASSVMGQGVAKNIQYF. For the CDR3, the DNA is TGTGCCAGCAGCGTGATGGGACAGGGGGTAGCCAAAAACATTCAGTACTTC. The V call is TRBV7-2, the J call TRBJ2-4; TRBD1 matches at 11 bases. CDR1 and CDR2 from the germline V gene are SGHTA and FQGNSA. Trimming took 5 bases from V and 0 from J; bases not matched to a gene: 6. The CDR3 is 17 amino acids.

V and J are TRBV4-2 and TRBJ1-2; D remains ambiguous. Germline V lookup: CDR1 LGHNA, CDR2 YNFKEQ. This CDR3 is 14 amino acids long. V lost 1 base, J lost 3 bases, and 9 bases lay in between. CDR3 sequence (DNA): TGTGCCAGCAGCCAAGTGGCGACTGACTATGGCTACACCTTC. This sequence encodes CASSQVATDYGYTF.

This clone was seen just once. The CDR3 DNA reads TGTGCCAGCAGTCCGACTGGGTATTCTAACTATGGCTACACCTTC. It is translated as CASSPTGYSNYGYTF. The chain carries TRBV2 and TRBJ1-2; D call uncertain. This CDR3 region has 15 residues. Trimming cost V 5 bases and J 0 bases, with 13 bases left between them. In germline, CDR1 is SNHLY, CDR2 FYNNEI.

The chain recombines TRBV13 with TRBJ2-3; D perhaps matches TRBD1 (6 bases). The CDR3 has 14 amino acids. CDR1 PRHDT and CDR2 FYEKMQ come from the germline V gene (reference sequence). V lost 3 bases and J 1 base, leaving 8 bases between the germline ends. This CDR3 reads CASSFSGGTDTQYF. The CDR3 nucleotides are TGTGCCAGCAGCTTTTCAGGGGGCACAGATACGCAGTATTTT.

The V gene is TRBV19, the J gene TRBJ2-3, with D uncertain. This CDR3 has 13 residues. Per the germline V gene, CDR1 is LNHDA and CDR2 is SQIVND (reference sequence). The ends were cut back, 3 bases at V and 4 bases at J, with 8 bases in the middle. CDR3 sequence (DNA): TGTGCCAGTAGTATCTCGGTGGCAGATACGCAGTATTTT. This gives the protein CASSISVADTQYF.

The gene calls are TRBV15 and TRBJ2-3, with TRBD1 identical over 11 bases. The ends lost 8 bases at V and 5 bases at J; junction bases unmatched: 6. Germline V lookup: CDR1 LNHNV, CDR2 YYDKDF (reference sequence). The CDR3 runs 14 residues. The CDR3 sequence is CATLDRGLEDTQYF. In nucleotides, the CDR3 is TGTGCCACCCTGGACAGGGGGCTTGAAGATACGCAGTATTTT. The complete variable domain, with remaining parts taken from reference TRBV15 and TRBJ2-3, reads DAMVIQNPRYQVTQFGKPVTLSCSQTLNHNVMYWYQQKSSQAPKLLFHYYDKDFNNEADTPDNFQSRRPNTSFCFLDIRSPGLGDTAMYLCATLDRGLEDTQYFGPGTRLTVL.

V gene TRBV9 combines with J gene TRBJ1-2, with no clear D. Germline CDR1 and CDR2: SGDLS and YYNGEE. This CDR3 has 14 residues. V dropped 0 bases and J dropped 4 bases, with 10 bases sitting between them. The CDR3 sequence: CASSVAFNSYGYTF. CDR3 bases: TGTGCCAGCAGCGTAGCGTTCAACAGCTATGGCTACACCTTC.

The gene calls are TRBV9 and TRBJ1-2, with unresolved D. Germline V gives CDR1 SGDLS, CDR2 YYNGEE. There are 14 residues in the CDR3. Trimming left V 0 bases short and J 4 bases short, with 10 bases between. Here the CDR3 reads CASSVALEGYGYTF. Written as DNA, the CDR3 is TGTGCCAGCAGCGTAGCCCTGGAGGGCTATGGCTACACCTTC.

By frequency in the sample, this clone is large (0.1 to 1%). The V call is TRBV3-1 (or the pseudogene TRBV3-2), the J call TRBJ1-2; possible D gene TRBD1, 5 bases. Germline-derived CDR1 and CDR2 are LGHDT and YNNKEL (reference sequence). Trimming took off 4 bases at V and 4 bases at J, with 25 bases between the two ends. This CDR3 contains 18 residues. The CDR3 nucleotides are TGTGCCAGCAGCCCCTGGGGTTGGGGGGACCTAAGAAGCTATGGCTACACCTTC. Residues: CASSPWGWGDLRSYGYTF.

CDR3 sequence reads: CASSPRDRATYNEQFF. CDR3 DNA sequence: TGTGCCAGCTCACCACGGGACAGGGCCACCTACAATGAGCAGTTCTTC. The chain joins TRBV18 to TRBJ2-1; 9 bases are shared with TRBD1. CDR3 length: 16 residues. V lost 1 base, J lost 2 bases, and 3 bases stayed unmatched. Germline V lookup: CDR1 KGHSH, CDR2 LQKENI.

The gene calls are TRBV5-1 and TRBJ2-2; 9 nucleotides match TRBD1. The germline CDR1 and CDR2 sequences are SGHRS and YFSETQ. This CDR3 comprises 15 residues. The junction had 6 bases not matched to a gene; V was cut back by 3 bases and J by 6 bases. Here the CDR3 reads CASSWGQGWAGELFF. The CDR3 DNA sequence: TGCGCCAGCAGCTGGGGACAGGGATGGGCCGGGGAGCTGTTTTTT.

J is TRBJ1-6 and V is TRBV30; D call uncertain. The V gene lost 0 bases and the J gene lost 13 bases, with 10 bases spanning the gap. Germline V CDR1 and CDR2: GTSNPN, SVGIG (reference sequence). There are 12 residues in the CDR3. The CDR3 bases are TGTGCCTGGAGTGTACCCGGGAGGCCCCTCCACTTT. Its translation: CAWSVPGRPLHF.